Listed here is a single T cell receptor beta chain. TCRdb's table, derived via immunoSEQ multiplex PCR, lists solely in-frame clones and lacks some. The sample lists roughly 16,000 clones, 80% to 85% occurring once. Checkpoint therapy with ipilimumab 1 mg/kg began 14 to 28 days after transplant. This sample is part of a study of ipilimumab plus nivolumab after autologous stem cell transplantation. The germline gives CDR1 SEHNR, CDR2 FQNEAQ (reference sequence). Trimming took 7 bases from V and 5 from J, leaving 14 bases between them. This CDR3 comprises 14 residues. The sample consisted of PBMCs, taken in a trial of ipilimumab plus nivolumab as post-transplant consolidation. This TCR came from a male donor with diffuse large B-cell lymphoma. The chain has TRBV7-9 and TRBJ1-4; a possible D gene is TRBD1 (6 bases). Written as DNA, the CDR3 is TGTGCCAGCATGCCTGAGGGGGGGAATGAAAAACTGTTTTTT. Translation: CASMPEGGNEKLFF.